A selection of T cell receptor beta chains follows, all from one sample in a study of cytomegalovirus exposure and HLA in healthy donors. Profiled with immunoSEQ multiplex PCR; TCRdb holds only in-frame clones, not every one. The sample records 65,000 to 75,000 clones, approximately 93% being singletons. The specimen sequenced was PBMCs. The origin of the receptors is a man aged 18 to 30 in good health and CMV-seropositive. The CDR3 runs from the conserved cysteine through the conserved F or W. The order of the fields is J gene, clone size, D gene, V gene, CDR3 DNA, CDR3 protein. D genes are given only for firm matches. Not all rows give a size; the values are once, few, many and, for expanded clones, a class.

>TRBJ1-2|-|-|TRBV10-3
TGTGCCATCGGGGGGGGCAGCAAAAACTATGGCTACACCTTC
CAIGGGSKNYGYTF
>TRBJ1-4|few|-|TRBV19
TGTGCCAGTAGTATCGGGGAAAAACTGTTTTTT
CASSIGEKLFF
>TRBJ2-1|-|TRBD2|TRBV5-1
TGCGCCAGCAGAGGGCTAGCGGGAGGGCCGGGGTACAATGAGCAGTTCTTC
CASRGLAGGPGYNEQFF
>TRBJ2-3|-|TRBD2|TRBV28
TGTGCCAGCAGTTTTGTGGGGGGGGATACGCAGTATTTT
CASSFVGGDTQYF
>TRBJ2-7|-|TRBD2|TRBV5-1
TGCGCCAGCAGCTTGGCTTCTAGCGGATACGAGCAGTACTTC
CASSLASSGYEQYF
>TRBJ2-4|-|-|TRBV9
TGTGCCAGCAGCGTAGGCCAGAAAAACATTCAGTACTTC
CASSVGQKNIQYF
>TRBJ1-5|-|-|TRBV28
TGTGCCAGCAGCAGGACAGTCGGACAGCCCCAGCATTTT
CASSRTVGQPQHF
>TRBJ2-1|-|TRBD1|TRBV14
TGTGCCAGCAGCATCTCGGACAGGCCGTACAATGAGCAGTTCTTC
CASSISDRPYNEQFF
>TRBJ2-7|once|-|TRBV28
TGTGCCAGCAAAACGAGCTCCTACGAGCAGTACTTC
CASKTSSYEQYF
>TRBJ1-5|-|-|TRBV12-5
TGTGCTAGTGCCACGGGGGTTGGGTATCAGCCCCAGCATTTT
CASATGVGYQPQHF
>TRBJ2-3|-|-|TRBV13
TGTGCCAGCAGCCAACCGGGACTCCGCACAGATACGCAGTATTTT
CASSQPGLRTDTQYF
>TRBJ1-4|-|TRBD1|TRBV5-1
TGCGCCAGCAGCATGGACAGGAACGGTGAAAAACTGTTTTTT
CASSMDRNGEKLFF
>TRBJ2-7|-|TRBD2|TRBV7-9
TGTGCCAGCGCGAGACCCCCCAGCGGGATACCCTACGAGCAGTACTTC
CASARPPSGIPYEQYF
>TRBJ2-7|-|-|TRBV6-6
TGTGCCAGCAGTTTTGTCGCACAGGGCGAGCAGTACTTC
CASSFVAQGEQYF
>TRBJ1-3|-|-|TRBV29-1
TGCAGCGTTGATGAAAGCTGGGGGGTCTCTGGAAACACCATATATTTT
CSVDESWGVSGNTIYF
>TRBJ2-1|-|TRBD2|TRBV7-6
TGTGCCAGCAGCTTTGTAGCGGGAGGCCGCAATGAGCAGTTCTTC
CASSFVAGGRNEQFF
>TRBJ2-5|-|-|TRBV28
TGTGCCAGCAGTCCACAGGTTCAAGAGACCCAGTACTTC
CASSPQVQETQYF
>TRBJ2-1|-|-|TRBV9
TGTGCCAGCAGCGTAGGTCCGGGAGCAATGGATGAGCAGTTCTTC
CASSVGPGAMDEQFF
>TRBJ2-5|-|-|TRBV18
TGTGCCAGCTCAGTGGTACAGGTCCAAGAGACCCAGTACTTC
CASSVVQVQETQYF
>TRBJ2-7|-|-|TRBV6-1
TGTGCCAGCAGTGACTACGGGGAGACCTACGAGCAGTACTTC
CASSDYGETYEQYF